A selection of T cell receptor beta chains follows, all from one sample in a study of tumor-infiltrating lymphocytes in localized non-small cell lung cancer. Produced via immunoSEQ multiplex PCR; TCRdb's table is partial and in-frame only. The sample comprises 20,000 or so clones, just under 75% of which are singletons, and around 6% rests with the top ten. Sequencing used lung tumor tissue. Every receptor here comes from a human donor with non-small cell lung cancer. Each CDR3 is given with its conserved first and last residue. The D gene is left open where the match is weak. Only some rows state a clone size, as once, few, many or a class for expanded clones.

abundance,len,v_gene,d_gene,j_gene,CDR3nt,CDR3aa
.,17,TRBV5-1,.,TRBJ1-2,TGCGCCAGCAGCCTGACACCTCGAAGCGGGGGTAACTATGGCTACACCTTC,CASSLTPRSGGNYGYTF
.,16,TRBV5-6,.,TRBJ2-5,TGTGCCAGCAGCGGACTAAGACAGGATTCAATGTTGGTCCAGTACTTC,CASSGLRQDSMLVQYF
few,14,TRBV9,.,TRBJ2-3,TGTGCCAGCAGCGATAGGGGGGGTGAAGATACGCAGTATTTT,CASSDRGGEDTQYF
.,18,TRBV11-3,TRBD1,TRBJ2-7,TGTGCCAGCAGCTTATCCCCGAGACAGGGTTTATACCTCTACGAGCAGTACTTC,CASSLSPRQGLYLYEQYF
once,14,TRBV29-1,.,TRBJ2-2,TGCAGCGTTGAAGATCGGGTGCCAGCCGGGGAGCTGTTTTTT,CSVEDRVPAGELFF
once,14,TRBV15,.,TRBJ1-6,TGTGCCACCAGCAGAGAGGCCAAAGGGTCACCCCTCCACTTT,CATSREAKGSPLHF
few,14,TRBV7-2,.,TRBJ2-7,TGTGCCAGCAGCTTAGCGGGCGGACCCTACGAGCAGTACTTC,CASSLAGGPYEQYF
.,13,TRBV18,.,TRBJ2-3,TGTGCCAGCTTACGACAGACCTCGGATACGCAGTATTTT,CASLRQTSDTQYF
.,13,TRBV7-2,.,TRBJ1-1,TGTGCCAGCAGCTTGGGACACCTGCCTGAAGCTTTCTTT,CASSLGHLPEAFF
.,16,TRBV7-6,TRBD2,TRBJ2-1,TGTGCCAGCAGCCCTAGCGGAGCGGGGGTCCCCGGTGAGCAGTTCTTC,CASSPSGAGVPGEQFF
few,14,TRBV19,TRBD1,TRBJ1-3,TGTGCCAGTCTGTCCGGGACAGGGGTTAACACCATATATTTT,CASLSGTGVNTIYF
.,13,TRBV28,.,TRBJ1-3,TGTGCCACACAGGGTTGGGCTGGAAACACCATATATTTT,CATQGWAGNTIYF
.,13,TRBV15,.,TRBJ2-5,TGTGCCACCAGCAGATCTCAGTACGAGACCCAGTACTTC,CATSRSQYETQYF
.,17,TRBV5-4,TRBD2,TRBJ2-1,TGTGCCAGCAGGCCCACCCCCCTAGCGGGGGGGCTCGGTGAGCAGTTCTTC,CASRPTPLAGGLGEQFF
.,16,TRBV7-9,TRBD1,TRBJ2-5,TGTGCCAGCAGCTTACGGACAGGGGAATTTGGGGAGACCCAGTACTTC,CASSLRTGEFGETQYF
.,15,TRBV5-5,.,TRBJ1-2,TGTGCCAGCAGCTTGGGGGGGAGAGCTAACTATGGCTACACCTTC,CASSLGGRANYGYTF
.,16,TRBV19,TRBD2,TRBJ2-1,TGTGCCAGTAGTATAGGCTTAGCGGGGGGGCTCAATGAGCAGTTCTTC,CASSIGLAGGLNEQFF
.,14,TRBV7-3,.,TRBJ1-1,TGTGCCAGCAGCCCGACGGGGAGTTGGACTGAAGCTTTCTTT,CASSPTGSWTEAFF
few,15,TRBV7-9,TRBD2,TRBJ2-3,TGTGCCAGCAGCTCCGGGACTAGCGGGCTAGATACGCAGTATTTT,CASSSGTSGLDTQYF
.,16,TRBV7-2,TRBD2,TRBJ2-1,TGTGCCAGCAGCGCGATAGGGACTAGCGGATACAATGAGCAGTTCTTC,CASSAIGTSGYNEQFF
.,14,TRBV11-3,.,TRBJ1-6,TGTGCCAGCAGCTTAGCAGGCCGTAATTCACCCCTCCACTTT,CASSLAGRNSPLHF
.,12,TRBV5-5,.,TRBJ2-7,TGTGCCAGCAGCCTTACTGTCCACGAGCAGTACTTC,CASSLTVHEQYF
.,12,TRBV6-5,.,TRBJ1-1,TGTGCCAGCAGTTCTTTAGGAGGGATAGCTTTCTTT,CASSSLGGIAFF
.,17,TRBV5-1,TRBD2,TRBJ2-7,TGCGCCAGCAGCTTGCTTGGGACTAGCGGGGGGGCCTTCGAGCAGTACTTC,CASSLLGTSGGAFEQYF
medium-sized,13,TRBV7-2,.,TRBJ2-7,TGTGCCAGCAGCTTAGCCGGTTACTACGAGCAGTACTTC,CASSLAGYYEQYF
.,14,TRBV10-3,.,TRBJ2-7,TGTGCCATCAGTGAAAACGGGGGAAGAGGCGAGCAGTACTTC,CAISENGGRGEQYF
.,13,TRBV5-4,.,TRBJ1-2,TGTGCCAGCAGACCGAAGGAGGACTATGGCTACACCTTC,CASRPKEDYGYTF